Sequencing of this T cell receptor beta chain was carried out in a study of CXCR3-negative and CXCR3-positive naive CD8 T cells. Study results and limitations: The study found more hydrophobic TRB CDR3s in CXCR3-positive naive cells than in CXCR3-negative naive cells.

Naive CD8+ T cells showed a CD45RO-CCR7+CD27+CD95- phenotype. With regard to this clonotype: Its specificity is not known.

5' RACE with UMI labels generated the TRB cDNA libraries. Using the 5' RACE reads, TCRdb records one entry per CDR3 protein without DNA. Its listing shows tens of thousands of distinct CDR3 sequences. The CDR3 has 15 amino acids. From germline, CDR1 is SGHAT and CDR2 FQNNGV. This clonotype was obtained from a human donor in good health. Some clones in this sample may be carry-over from other donors' samples. The sequenced sample was naive CXCR3+ CD8+ T cells from blood. Subset of the sample: CD45RO-CCR7+CD27+CD95- naive CD8+ T cells expressing CXCR3 (TNR3+). V usage is TRBV11-2 and J usage is TRBJ2-2. This chain's CDR3 is CASSLVGRNPGELFF.